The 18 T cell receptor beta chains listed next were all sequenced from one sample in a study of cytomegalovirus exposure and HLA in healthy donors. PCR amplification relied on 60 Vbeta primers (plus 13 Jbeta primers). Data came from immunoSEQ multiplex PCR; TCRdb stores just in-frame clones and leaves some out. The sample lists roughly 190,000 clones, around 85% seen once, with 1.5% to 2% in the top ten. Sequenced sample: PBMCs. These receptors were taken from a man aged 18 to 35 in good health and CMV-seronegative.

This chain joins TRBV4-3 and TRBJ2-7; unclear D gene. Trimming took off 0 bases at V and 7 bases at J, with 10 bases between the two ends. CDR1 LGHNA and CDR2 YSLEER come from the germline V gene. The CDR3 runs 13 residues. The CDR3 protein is CASSQDKSREQYF. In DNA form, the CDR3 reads TGCGCCAGCAGCCAAGATAAGAGCAGGGAGCAGTACTTC.

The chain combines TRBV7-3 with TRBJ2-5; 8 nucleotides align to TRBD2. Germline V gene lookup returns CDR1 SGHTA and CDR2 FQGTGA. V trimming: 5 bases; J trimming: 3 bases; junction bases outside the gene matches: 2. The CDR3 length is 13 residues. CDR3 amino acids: CASSPLAEETQYF. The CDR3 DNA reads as TGTGCCAGCAGCCCACTAGCGGAAGAGACCCAGTACTTC.

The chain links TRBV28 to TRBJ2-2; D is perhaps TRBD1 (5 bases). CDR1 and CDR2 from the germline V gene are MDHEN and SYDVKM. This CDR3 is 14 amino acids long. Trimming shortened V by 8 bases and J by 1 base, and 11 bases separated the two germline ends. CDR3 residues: CASHEGENTGELFF. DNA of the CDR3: TGTGCCAGCCATGAAGGGGAGAACACCGGGGAGCTGTTTTTT.

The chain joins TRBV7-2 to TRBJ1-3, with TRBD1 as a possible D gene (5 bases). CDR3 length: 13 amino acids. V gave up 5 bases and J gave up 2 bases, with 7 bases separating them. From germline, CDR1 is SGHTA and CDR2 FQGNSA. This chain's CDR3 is CASSQGTGNTIYF. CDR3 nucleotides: TGTGCCAGCAGCCAGGGAACTGGAAACACCATATATTTT.

The CDR3 is CASSEVIRSGANVLTF. CDR3 coding DNA: TGTGCCAGCAGTGAAGTTATTCGCTCTGGGGCCAACGTCCTGACTTTC. This rearrangement joins TRBV6-1 to TRBJ2-6; D not certain. Deletions cut 1 base from V and 0 bases from J, with 7 bases between. The CDR3 consists of 16 residues. The germline V gene encodes CDR1 MNHNS and CDR2 SASEGT.

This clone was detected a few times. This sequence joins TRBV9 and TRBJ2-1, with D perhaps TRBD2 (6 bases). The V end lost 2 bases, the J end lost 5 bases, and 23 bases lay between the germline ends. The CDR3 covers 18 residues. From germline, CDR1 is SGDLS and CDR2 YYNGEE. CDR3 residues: CASSVSSRLGGRDNEQFF. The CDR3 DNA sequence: TGTGCCAGCAGCGTGTCTTCTCGTTTGGGGGGTAGGGACAATGAGCAGTTCTTC.

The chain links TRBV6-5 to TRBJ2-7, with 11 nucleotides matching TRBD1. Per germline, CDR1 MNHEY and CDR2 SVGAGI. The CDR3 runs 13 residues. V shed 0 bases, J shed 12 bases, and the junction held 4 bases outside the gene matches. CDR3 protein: CASSYSRTGGRYF. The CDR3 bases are TGTGCCAGCAGTTACTCTAGGACAGGGGGCAGGTACTTC.

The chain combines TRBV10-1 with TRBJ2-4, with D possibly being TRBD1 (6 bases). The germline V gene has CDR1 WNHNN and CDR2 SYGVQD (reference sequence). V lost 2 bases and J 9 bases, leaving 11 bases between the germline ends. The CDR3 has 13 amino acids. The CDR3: CASSEGRGTIQYF. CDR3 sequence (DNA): TGCGCCAGCAGTGAGGGCAGGGGCACCATTCAGTACTTC.

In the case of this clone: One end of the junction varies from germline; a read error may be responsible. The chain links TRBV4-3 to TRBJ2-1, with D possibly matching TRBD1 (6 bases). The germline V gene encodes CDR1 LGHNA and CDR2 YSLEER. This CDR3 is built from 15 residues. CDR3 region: CASSQERQAYKEQFF. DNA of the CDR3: TGCGCCAGCAGCCAAGAGAGACAGGCATACAAGGAGCAGTTCTTC.

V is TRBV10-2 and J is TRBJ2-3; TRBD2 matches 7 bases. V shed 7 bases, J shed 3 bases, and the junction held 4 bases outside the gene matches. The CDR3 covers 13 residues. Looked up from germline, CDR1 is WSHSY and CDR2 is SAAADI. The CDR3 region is CASNWEGTDTQYF. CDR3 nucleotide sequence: TGCGCCAGCAACTGGGAGGGAACAGATACGCAGTATTTT.

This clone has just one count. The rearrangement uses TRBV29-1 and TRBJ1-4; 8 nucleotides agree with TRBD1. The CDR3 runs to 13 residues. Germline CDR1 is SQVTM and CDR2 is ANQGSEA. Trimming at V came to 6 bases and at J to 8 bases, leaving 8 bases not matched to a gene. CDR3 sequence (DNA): TGCAGCGTACAACAGGGGGGCGAAGAAAAACTGTTTTTT. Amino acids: CSVQQGGEEKLFF.

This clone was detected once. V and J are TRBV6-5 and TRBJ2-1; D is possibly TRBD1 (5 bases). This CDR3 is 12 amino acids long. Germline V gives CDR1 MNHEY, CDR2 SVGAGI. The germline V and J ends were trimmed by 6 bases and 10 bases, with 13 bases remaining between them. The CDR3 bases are TGTGCCAGCAGCCCTCAGGGTCGGGAGCAGTTCTTC. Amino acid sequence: CASSPQGREQFF.

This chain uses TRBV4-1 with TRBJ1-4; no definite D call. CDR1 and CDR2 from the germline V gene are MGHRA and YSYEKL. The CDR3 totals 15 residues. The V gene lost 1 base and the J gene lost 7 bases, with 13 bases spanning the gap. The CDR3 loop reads CASSQAPTRGEKLFF. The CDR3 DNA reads TGCGCCAGCAGCCAAGCCCCGACTCGGGGTGAAAAACTGTTTTTT.

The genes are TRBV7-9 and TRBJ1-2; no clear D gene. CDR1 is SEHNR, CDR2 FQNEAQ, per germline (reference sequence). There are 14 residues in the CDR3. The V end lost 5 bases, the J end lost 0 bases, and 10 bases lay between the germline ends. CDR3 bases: TGTGCCAGCAGCCCACCTATCTCTAACTATGGCTACACCTTC. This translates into CASSPPISNYGYTF.

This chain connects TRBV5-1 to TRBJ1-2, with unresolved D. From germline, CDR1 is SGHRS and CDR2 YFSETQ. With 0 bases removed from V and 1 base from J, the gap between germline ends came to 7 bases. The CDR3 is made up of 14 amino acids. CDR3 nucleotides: TGCGCCAGCAGCTTGGACACAAATAACTATGGCTACACCTTC. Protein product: CASSLDTNNYGYTF.

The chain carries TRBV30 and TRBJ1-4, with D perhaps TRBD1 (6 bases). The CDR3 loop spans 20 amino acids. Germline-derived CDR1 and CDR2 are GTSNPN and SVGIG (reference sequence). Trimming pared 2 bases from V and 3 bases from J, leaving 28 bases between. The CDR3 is CAWSSIPYTGRVSANEKLFF. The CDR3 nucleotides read TGTGCCTGGAGTTCAATCCCGTATACAGGGAGGGTTAGTGCTAATGAAAAACTGTTTTTT.

The CDR3 region is CASSSVTGQTEAFF. The DNA of the CDR3 is TGTGCCAGCAGCTCAGTGACAGGGCAGACTGAAGCTTTCTTT. V and J are TRBV9 and TRBJ1-1, with 7 bases that match TRBD1. Germline trimming cut 4 bases from V and 5 bases from J; bases unmatched to any gene: 8. CDR1 and CDR2 from the germline V gene are SGDLS and YYNGEE. The CDR3 contains 14 residues.

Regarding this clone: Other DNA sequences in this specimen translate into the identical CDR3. The CDR3 region is CASSDSTSGGDTQYF. In DNA form, the CDR3 reads TGTGCCAGCAGTGACTCAACTAGCGGGGGAGATACGCAGTATTTT. V gene TRBV6-4 combines with J gene TRBJ2-3; 11 bases map to TRBD2. V lost 0 bases to trimming and J lost 5 bases; unmatched junction nucleotides: 1. Germline-derived CDR1 and CDR2 are MRHNA and SNTAGT. The CDR3 runs to 15 residues.